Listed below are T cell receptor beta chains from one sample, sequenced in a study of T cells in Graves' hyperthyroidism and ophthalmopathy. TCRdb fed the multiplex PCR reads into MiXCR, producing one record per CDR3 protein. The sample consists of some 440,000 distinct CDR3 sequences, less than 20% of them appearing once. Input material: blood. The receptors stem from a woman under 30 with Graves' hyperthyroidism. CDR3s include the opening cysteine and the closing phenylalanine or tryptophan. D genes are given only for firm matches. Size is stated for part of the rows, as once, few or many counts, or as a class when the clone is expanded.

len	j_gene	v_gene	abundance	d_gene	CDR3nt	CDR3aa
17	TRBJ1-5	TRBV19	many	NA	TGTGCCAGTAGTATAACGAGGGACACCCTTAGCAATCAGCCCCAGCATTTT	CASSITRDTLSNQPQHF
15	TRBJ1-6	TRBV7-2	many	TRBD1	TGTGCCAGCAGCGCCAGGGACAGTTCTAATTCTCCCCTCCACTTT	CASSARDSSNSPLHF
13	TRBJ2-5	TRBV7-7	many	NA	TGTGCTAGCAGCTACCGACTTGCAGAGACCCAGTACTTC	CASSYRLAETQYF
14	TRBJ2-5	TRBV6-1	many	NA	TGTGCCAGCAGAACACTCGGGGCAGGAGAGACCCAGTACTTC	CASRTLGAGETQYF
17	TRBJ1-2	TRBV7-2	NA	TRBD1	TGTGCCAGCAGCTACCGGACAGGGATCATGGGAAACTATGGCTACACCTTC	CASSYRTGIMGNYGYTF
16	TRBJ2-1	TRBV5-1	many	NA	TGCGCCAGCAGCCCACGAGGGGCGGGGTCCTACAATGAGCAGTTCTTC	CASSPRGAGSYNEQFF
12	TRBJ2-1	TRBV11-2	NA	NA	TGTGCCGGCAGCCTCAGTTACAATGAGCAGTTCTTC	CAGSLSYNEQFF
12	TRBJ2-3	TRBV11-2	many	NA	TGTGCCAGCAGTTGGAGAGGGGATACGCAGTATTTT	CASSWRGDTQYF
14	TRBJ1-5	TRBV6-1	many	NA	TGTGCCAGCAGTTATACGAGGGGAGGACAGCCCCAGCATTTT	CASSYTRGGQPQHF
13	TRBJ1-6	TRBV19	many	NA	TGTGCCAGCAGCGTAGGGGCGAATTCACCCCTCCACTTT	CASSVGANSPLHF
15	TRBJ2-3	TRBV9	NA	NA	TGTGCCAGCAGCGTTGGGCTGGCCCGTACAGATACGCAGTATTTT	CASSVGLARTDTQYF
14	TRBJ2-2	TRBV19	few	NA	TGTGCCAGCAATTGGGGGGGGGGCCCCGGGGAGCTGTTTTTT	CASNWGGGPGELFF
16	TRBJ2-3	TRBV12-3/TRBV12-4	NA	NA	TGTGCCAGCAGTTCCGCCGCGACAGGTTTGGCAGATACGCAGTATTTT	CASSSAATGLADTQYF
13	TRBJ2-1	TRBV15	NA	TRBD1	TGTGCCACCAGCCGGGACAGGGACAATGAGCAGTTCTTC	CATSRDRDNEQFF
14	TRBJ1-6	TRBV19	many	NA	TGTGCCAGTAGTATGGGGGAGAGGAATTCACCCCTCCACTTT	CASSMGERNSPLHF
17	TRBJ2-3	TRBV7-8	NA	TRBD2	TGTGCCAGCAGCTACAACCCCGGGACTAGAGGTATAGATACGCAGTATTTT	CASSYNPGTRGIDTQYF
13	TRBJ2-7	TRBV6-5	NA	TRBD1	TGTGCCAGCAGTTACCTGACAGGGGACGAGCAGTACTTC	CASSYLTGDEQYF
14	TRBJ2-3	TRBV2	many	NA	TGTGCCAGCAGCCCCATCGGTAGCACAGATACGCAGTATTTT	CASSPIGSTDTQYF
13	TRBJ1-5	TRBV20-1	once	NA	TGCAGTGCTAGAGAGGGTCTGGATCAGCCCCAGCATTTT	CSAREGLDQPQHF
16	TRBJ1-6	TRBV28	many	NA	TGTGCCAGCAGACCCCATCGTACCCCCTCCAGTTCACCCCTCCACTTT	CASRPHRTPSSSPLHF
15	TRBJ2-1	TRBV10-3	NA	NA	TGTGCCATCAGCAACAGGATCAGCGCCTACAGTGAGCAGTTCTTC	CAISNRISAYSEQFF
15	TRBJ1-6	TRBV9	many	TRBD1	TGTGCCAGCAGCCTCGGACAGGGGGGACATTCACCCCTCCACTTT	CASSLGQGGHSPLHF
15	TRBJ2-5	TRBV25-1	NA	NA	TGTGCCAGCAGTGGGACCGACAGCCCGGGGGAGACCCAGTACTTC	CASSGTDSPGETQYF
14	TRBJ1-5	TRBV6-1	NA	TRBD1	TGTGCCAGTGACAGGGCAGGTGGCAATCAGCCCCAGCATTTT	CASDRAGGNQPQHF